The clone carrying this T cell receptor (beta chain) was observed at least ten times. Its antigen is undetermined. Individual TCR cDNA molecules each bore their own unique molecular identifier. TCRdb re-called the 5' RACE reads through MiXCR, storing one row per CDR3 protein. The sample holds roughly 48,000 distinct CDR3 sequences, under 6% seen once. This record belongs to a study of spatial heterogeneity in lung cancer. This CDR3 region has 15 residues. In germline, CDR1 is MNHNY, CDR2 SVGAGI (reference sequence). Trimming took 3 bases from V and 6 from J; bases not matched to a gene: 8. Time point in this sample: sample taken at primary tumor resection. Overall study results and limits: Expanded tumor TCRs that were ubiquitous appeared in blood more at resection than follow-up.

Sequencing used PBMCs, obtained at surgery. The clonotype was recovered from a male donor with early-stage non-small cell lung cancer. The V call is TRBV6-6, the J call TRBJ2-1, with 7 positions matching TRBD2. The CDR3 reads CASSYPTTSANEQFF. The CDR3 nucleotides read TGTGCCAGCAGTTATCCAACCACTAGCGCCAATGAGCAGTTCTTC.